This TCR beta chain originates from a study of T cell responses to AZD1222 COVID-19 vaccine. Study information: Second doses at about 4 or about 12 weeks were pooled.

Using immunoSEQ multiplex PCR, the repertoire was profiled, and TCRdb retains in-frame clones only, with some absent. The sample yields 160,000 or so clones, about nine tenths seen once. The CDR3 runs to 15 residues. Germline-derived CDR1 and CDR2 are SGHAT and FQNNGV. With 0 bases removed from V and 4 bases from J, the gap between germline ends came to 10 bases. The TCR originated in an adult in good health. Sequences were derived from peripheral blood, sampled on day 0 of AZD1222 vaccination. This chain connects TRBV11-2 to TRBJ1-5, with no clear D. Here the CDR3 DNA reads TGTGCCAGCAGCTTAGAAGGACCGGGGAATCAGCCCCAGCATTTT. Its translation is CASSLEGPGNQPQHF.